The present T cell receptor beta chain was sequenced within a study of control samples from healthy donors and cancer patients. Some clones are missing from TCRdb's copy, which holds only in-frame ones; the method was immunoSEQ multiplex PCR. The table for this sample gives approximately 190,000 clones. About this clone: One junction end disagrees with the germline gene, perhaps due to a read error.

From germline, CDR1 is SQVTM and CDR2 ANQGSEA. This CDR3 has 14 amino acids. The TCR was taken from a woman aged 25 to 39 in good health. Source material: blood. This rearrangement joins TRBV29-1 to TRBJ2-7; D may correspond to TRBD1 or TRBD2 (7 bases each). The chain's CDR3 is CSVGGTESSYEQCF. As DNA, the CDR3 is TGCAGCGTGGGGGGGACAGAATCCTCCTACGAGCAGTGCTTC.